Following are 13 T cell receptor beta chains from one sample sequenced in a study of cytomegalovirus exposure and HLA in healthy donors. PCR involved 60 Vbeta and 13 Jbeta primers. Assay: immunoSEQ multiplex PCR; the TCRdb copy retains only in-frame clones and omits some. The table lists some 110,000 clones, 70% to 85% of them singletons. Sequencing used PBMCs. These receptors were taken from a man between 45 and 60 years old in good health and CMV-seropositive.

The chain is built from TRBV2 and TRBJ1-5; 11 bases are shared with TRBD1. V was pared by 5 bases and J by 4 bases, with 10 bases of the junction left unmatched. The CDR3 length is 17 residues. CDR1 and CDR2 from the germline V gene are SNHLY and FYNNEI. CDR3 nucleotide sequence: TGTGCCAGCAGTTCTGGACAGGGGGCGGGTGAAAATCAGCCCCAGCATTTT. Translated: CASSSGQGAGENQPQHF.

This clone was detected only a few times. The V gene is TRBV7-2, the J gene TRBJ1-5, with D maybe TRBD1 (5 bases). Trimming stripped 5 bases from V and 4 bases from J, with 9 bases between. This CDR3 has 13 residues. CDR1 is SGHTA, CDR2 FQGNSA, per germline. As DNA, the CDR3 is TGTGCCAGCAGCCCAGGGAGGAATCAGCCCCAGCATTTT. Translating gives CASSPGRNQPQHF. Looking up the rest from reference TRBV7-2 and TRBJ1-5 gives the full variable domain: GAGVSQSPSNKVTEKGKDVELRCDPISGHTALYWYRQSLGQGLEFLIYFQGNSAPDKSGLPSDRFSAERTGGSVSTLTIQRTQQEDSAVYLCASSPGRNQPQHFGDGTRLSIL.

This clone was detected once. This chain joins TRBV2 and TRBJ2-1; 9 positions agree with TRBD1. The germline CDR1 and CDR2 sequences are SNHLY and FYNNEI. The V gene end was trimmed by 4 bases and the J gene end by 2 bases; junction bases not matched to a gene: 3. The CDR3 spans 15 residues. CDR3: CASSVRTGAYNEQFF. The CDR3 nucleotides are TGTGCCAGCAGTGTTCGGACAGGGGCCTACAATGAGCAGTTCTTC. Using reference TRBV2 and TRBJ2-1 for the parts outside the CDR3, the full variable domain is EPEVTQTPSHQVTQMGQEVILRCVPISNHLYFYWYRQILGQKVEFLVSFYNNEISEKSEIFDDQFSVERPDGSNFTLKIRSTKLEDSAMYFCASSVRTGAYNEQFFGPGTRLTVL.

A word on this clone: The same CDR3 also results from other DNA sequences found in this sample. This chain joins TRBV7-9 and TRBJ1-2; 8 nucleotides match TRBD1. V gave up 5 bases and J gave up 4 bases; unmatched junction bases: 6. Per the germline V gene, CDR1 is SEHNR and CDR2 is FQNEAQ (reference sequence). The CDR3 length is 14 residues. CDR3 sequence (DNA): TGTGCCAGCAGCCTAGGACAGGGCGCCTATGGCTACACCTTC. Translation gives CASSLGQGAYGYTF.

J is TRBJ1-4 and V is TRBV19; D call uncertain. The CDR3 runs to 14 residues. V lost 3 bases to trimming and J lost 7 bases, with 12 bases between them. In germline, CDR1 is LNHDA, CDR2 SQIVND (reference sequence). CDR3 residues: CASSIPGSGEKLFF. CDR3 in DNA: TGTGCCAGTAGTATTCCGGGGTCGGGTGAAAAACTGTTTTTT.

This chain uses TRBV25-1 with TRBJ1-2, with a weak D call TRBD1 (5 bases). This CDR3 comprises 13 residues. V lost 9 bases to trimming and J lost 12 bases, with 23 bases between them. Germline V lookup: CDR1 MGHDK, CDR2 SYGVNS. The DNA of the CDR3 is TGTGCCAGGGCGCAGTGCGTAAGGGGCCTCCACACCTTC. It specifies CARAQCVRGLHTF.

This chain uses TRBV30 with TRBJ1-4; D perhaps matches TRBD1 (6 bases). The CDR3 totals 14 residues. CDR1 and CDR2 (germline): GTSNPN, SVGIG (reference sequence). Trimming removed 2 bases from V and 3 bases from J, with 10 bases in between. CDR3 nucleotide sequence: TGTGCCTGGAGTCGGGGGGGCCCTAATGAAAAACTGTTTTTT. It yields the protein CAWSRGGPNEKLFF. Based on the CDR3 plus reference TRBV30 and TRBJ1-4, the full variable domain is SQTIHQWPATLVQPVGSPLSLECTVEGTSNPNLYWYRQAAGRGLQLLFYSVGIGQISSEVPQNLSASRPQDRQFILSSKKLLLSDSGFYLCAWSRGGPNEKLFFGSGTQLSVL.

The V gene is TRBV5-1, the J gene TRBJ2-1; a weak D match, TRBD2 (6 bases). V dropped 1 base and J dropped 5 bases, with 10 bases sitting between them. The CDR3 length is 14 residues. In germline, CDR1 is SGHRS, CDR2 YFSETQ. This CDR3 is CASSLLANNNEQFF. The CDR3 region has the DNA TGCGCCAGCAGCTTGCTAGCGAACAACAATGAGCAGTTCTTC.

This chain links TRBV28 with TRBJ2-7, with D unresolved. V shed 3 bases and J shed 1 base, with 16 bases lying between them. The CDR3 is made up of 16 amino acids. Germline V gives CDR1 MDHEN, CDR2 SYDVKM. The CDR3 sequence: CASSLLLPRPSYEQYF. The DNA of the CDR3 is TGTGCCAGCAGTTTGTTGCTCCCGCGGCCGTCCTACGAGCAGTACTTC. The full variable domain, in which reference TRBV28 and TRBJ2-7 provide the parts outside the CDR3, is DVKVTQSSRYLVKRTGEKVFLECVQDMDHENMFWYRQDPGLGLRLIYFSYDVKMKEKGDIPEGYSVSREKKERFSLILESASTNQTSMYLCASSLLLPRPSYEQYFGPGTRLTVT.

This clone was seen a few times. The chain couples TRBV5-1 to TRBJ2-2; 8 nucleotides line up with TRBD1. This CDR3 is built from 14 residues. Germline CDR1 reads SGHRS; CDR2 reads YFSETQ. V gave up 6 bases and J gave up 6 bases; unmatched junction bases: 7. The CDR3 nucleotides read TGCGCCAGCACTGGACAGGGAGTGTCCGGGGAGCTGTTTTTT. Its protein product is CASTGQGVSGELFF.

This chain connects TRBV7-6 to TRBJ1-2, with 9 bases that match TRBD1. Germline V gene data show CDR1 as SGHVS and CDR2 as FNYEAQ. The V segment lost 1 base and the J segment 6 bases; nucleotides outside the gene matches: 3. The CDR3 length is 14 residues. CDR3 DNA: TGTGCCAGCAGCTTAGGGGGACAGGGAGATGGCTACACCTTC. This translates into CASSLGGQGDGYTF.

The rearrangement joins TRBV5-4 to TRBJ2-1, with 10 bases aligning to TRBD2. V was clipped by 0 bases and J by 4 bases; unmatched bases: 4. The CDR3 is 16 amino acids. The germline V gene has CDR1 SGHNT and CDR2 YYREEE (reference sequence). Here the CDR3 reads CASSLDLAGDYNEQFF. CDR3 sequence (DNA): TGTGCCAGCAGCTTGGACCTAGCGGGGGATTACAATGAGCAGTTCTTC.

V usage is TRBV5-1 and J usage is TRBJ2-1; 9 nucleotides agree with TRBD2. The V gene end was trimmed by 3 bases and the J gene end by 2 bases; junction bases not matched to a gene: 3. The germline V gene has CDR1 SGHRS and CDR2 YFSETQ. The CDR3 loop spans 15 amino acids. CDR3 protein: CASSSLAGAYNEQFF. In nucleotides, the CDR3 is TGCGCCAGCAGCTCGTTAGCGGGGGCCTACAATGAGCAGTTCTTC.